This paragraph covers one TCR beta chain sequence. The antigen remains undetermined. TCRalpha and TCRbeta libraries used 5'RACE with constant-segment primers and UMIs. TCRdb reanalysed the 5' RACE reads using MiXCR and keeps one entry per CDR3 protein. The data contain approximately 190,000 distinct CDR3 sequences, approximately 16% of them seen just once; the ten biggest clones take up approximately 2.4%. This sample is drawn from a study of T-cell memory formation after mild COVID-19. Study-level findings and limits: Still unconfirmed is whether the second-wave clones peaking on day 37 recognized SARS-CoV-2.

Germline assignment: CDR1 SGHTA and CDR2 FQGTGA. Trimming took 5 bases from V and 3 from J, leaving 17 bases between them. The CDR3 consists of 15 residues. The source is an adult woman who had mild COVID-19 (a few samples of this study predate the infection). Cell type and time point are not known. Material: PBMCs or a T cell subset sorted from them (not recorded which). The rearrangement links TRBV7-3 to TRBJ2-7; the D gene could be TRBD1 or TRBD2 (5 bases each). The CDR3 nucleotides are TGTGCCAGCAGCCCAGGAGCGGCCACAGGCTACGAGCAGTACTTC. The encoded protein is CASSPGAATGYEQYF.